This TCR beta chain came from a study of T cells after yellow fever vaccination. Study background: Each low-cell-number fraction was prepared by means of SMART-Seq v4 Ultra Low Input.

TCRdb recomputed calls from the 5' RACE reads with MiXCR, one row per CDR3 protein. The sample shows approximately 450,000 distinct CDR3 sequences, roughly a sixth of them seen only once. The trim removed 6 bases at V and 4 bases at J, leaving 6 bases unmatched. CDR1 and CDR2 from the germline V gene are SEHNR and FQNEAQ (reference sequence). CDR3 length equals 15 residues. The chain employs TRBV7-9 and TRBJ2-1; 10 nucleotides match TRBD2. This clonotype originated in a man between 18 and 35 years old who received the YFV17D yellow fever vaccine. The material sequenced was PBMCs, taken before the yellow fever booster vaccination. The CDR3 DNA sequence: TGTGCCAGCAGTTCACTAGCGGGGATTTACAATGAGCAGTTCTTC. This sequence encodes CASSSLAGIYNEQFF.